Presented here are 2 T cell receptor beta chains from one specimen sequenced in a study of tumor-infiltrating lymphocytes in oesophageal squamous cell carcinoma. TCRdb reanalysed the PCR reads using MiXCR and keeps one entry per CDR3 protein. The repertoire has roughly 9,000 distinct CDR3 sequences, 60% to 70% of them found once; the top ten carry about a third. Input material: esophageal tumor tissue. These receptors were taken from a female donor with esophageal squamous cell carcinoma.

This clonotype was recorded only once. The chain has TRBV7-2 and TRBJ2-3; 8 bases agree with TRBD1. Germline CDR1 and CDR2: SGHTA and FQGNSA. The CDR3 consists of 15 residues. After removal of 3 bases from V and 4 bases from J, the junction contained 6 bases not matched to a gene. CDR3 DNA sequence: TGTGCCAGCAGCTTGGACAGGGAGGCCCCAGATACGCAGTATTTT. It is translated as CASSLDREAPDTQYF.

In regard to this clonotype: One end of the junction varies from germline; a read error may be responsible. This chain joins TRBV4-2 and TRBJ2-4, with 10 bases that match TRBD1. Gene TRBJ2-5 matches the end of the DNA better, so the J call may be wrong. The length of the CDR3 is 15 residues. The V gene's germline CDR1 is LGHNA and CDR2 YNFKEQ. CDR3 loop: CASSEDRGREETQYF. The DNA for the CDR3 is TGTGCCAGCAGCGAAGACAGGGGGCGCGAAGAGACCCAGTACTTC.